The next 27 T cell receptor beta chains were all read from a single sample in a study of OX40 agonist ivuxolimab in advanced cancers. The data were produced by immunoSEQ multiplex PCR, yet TCRdb's version contains in-frame clones alone and is incomplete. The sample includes tens of thousands of clones, nearly 85% seen only once; the top ten take around 3.9%. This sample comprised CD4+ or CD8+ T cells sorted from blood, obtained in a trial of the OX40 agonist ivuxolimab. These receptors came from an adult with an advanced solid tumor such as melanoma, head and neck, liver or kidney cancer.

This clone has a handful of counts. The rearrangement links TRBV6-1 to TRBJ1-3; 9 nucleotides agree with TRBD1. Losses at the gene ends were 3 bases for V and 1 base for J; bases not matched to a gene: 4. The CDR3 sequence is 16 residues long. Germline V gene lookup returns CDR1 MNHNS and CDR2 SASEGT. The CDR3, as DNA: TGTGCCAGCAGTGACGGGACAGGGCGATCTGGAAACACCATATATTTT. This sequence encodes CASSDGTGRSGNTIYF.

The chain couples TRBV2 to TRBJ1-1; tentatively, D is TRBD1 (5 bases). Deletions cut 8 bases from V and 0 bases from J, with 10 bases between. Germline CDR1 reads SNHLY; CDR2 reads FYNNEI. CDR3 size: 13 residues. DNA of the CDR3: TGTGCCAGCGGCCCAGGGTTGAACACTGAAGCTTTCTTT. Protein product: CASGPGLNTEAFF.

This chain links TRBV7-9 with TRBJ1-4, with D possibly matching TRBD1 (6 bases). CDR3 length: 14 residues. Germline-derived CDR1 and CDR2 are SEHNR and FQNEAQ (reference sequence). V lost 1 base to trimming and J lost 8 bases, with 11 bases between them. The CDR3 reads CASSLVEGGEKLFF. CDR3 coding DNA: TGTGCCAGCAGCTTAGTTGAGGGGGGAGAAAAACTGTTTTTT.

The chain combines TRBV6-6 with TRBJ1-6, with no clear D. The germline gives CDR1 MNHNY, CDR2 SVGAGI (reference sequence). The CDR3 consists of 15 residues. V was cut by 2 bases and J by 7 bases, with 12 bases left in between. The CDR3 spells CASSYERTGNSPLHF. The CDR3 DNA is TGTGCCAGCAGTTACGAGCGAACGGGGAATTCACCCCTCCACTTT.

This chain connects TRBV11-2 to TRBJ1-2; D perhaps matches TRBD1 (6 bases). Germline CDR1 SGHAT, CDR2 FQNNGV. Trimming cost V 4 bases and J 2 bases, with 11 bases left between them. The CDR3 has 14 amino acids. The CDR3 nucleotides are TGTGCCAGCAGCTCATTACAGGGAAACTATGGCTACACCTTC. Amino acids: CASSSLQGNYGYTF. The variable domain in full, completed from reference TRBV11-2 and TRBJ1-2, reads EAGVAQSPRYKIIEKRQSVAFWCNPISGHATLYWYQQILGQGPKLLIQFQNNGVVDDSQLPKDRFSAERLKGVDSTLKIQPAKLEDSAVYLCASSSLQGNYGYTFGSGTRLTVV.

This chain uses TRBV6-1 with TRBJ2-3; no clear D gene. V lost 6 bases and J lost 11, with 15 bases in between. Germline values: CDR1 MNHNS, CDR2 SASEGT. CDR3 length: 12 residues. CDR3 coding DNA: TGTGCCAGCAGCCTACAGAGGTTCCTGCAGTATTTT. Translating it yields CASSLQRFLQYF.

With regard to this clone: The junction departs from the called germline gene at one end, perhaps through a read error. This chain connects TRBV7-3 to TRBJ2-2; a possible D gene is TRBD2 (6 bases). Germline V gene data show CDR1 as SGHTA and CDR2 as FQGTGA. The CDR3 sequence is 17 residues long. CDR3 protein: CASSPRWAGHSTGELFF. CDR3 bases: TGCGCCAGCAGCCCGAGGTGGGCGGGGCACTCTACCGGGGAGCTGTTTTTT.

CDR3 nucleotides: TGCGCCAGCAGCTTGGATCCGGGCAGGGGGCAGTTCTTC. Its translation is CASSLDPGRGQFF. This chain connects TRBV5-1 to TRBJ2-1, with a weak D call TRBD1 (6 bases). V lost 0 bases and J lost 12, with 13 bases in between. This CDR3 spans 13 amino acids. The germline gives CDR1 SGHRS, CDR2 YFSETQ.

The chain couples TRBV7-8 to TRBJ2-7; D possibly corresponds to TRBD2 (5 bases). This CDR3 has 15 amino acids. Germline CDR1 and CDR2: SGHVS and FQNEAQ. V was pared by 4 bases and J by 3 bases, with 16 bases between. Here the CDR3 DNA reads TGTGCCAGCAGCTACAAGAGGGTAAGCCACTACGAGCAGTACTTC. Its protein is CASSYKRVSHYEQYF.

The genes are TRBV30 and TRBJ1-3, with 7 bases identical to TRBD1. This CDR3 contains 15 residues. Germline V gene sequence: CDR1 GTSNPN, CDR2 SVGIG (reference sequence). Trimming cost V 3 bases and J 3 bases; bases outside gene matches: 8. CDR3 sequence (DNA): TGTGCCTGGAGCGTCAGGGGGTTATTTGGAAACACCATATATTTT. Its protein is CAWSVRGLFGNTIYF.

This chain links TRBV25-1 with TRBJ2-1; 8 nucleotides agree with TRBD2. The germline CDR1 and CDR2 sequences are MGHDK and SYGVNS. This CDR3 is 14 amino acids long. With 3 bases clipped from V and 9 bases from J, the junction kept 7 bases outside the gene matches. The CDR3 protein is CASSDGGALVEQFF. DNA for the CDR3: TGTGCCAGCAGTGACGGGGGGGCCCTGGTTGAGCAGTTCTTC.

The chain couples TRBV19 to TRBJ2-1; TRBD1 matches 8 bases. The V gene end was trimmed by 5 bases and the J gene end by 5 bases; junction bases not matched to a gene: 8. There are 15 residues in the CDR3. Germline values: CDR1 LNHDA, CDR2 SQIVND (reference sequence). The CDR3 loop is CASSRQGSRNNEQFF. The CDR3 nucleotides read TGTGCCAGTAGTCGACAGGGGAGTCGAAACAATGAGCAGTTCTTC.

The chain joins TRBV6-6 to TRBJ1-4, with a possible D match to TRBD1 (6 bases). The CDR3 totals 15 residues. Germline loops: CDR1 MNHNY, CDR2 SVGAGI (reference sequence). V lost 6 bases and J lost 8, with 19 bases in between. The CDR3 DNA is TGTGCCAGCAGCGCTGGGGGGGGCTTAAAGGAAAAACTGTTTTTT. Translation: CASSAGGGLKEKLFF.

This sequence joins TRBV18 and TRBJ2-7, with TRBD2 matching over 10 bases. Germline CDR1 reads KGHSH; CDR2 reads LQKENI. The CDR3 length is 15 residues. With V trimmed by 3 bases and J by 3 bases, 5 bases remained unmatched. In DNA form, the CDR3 reads TGTGCCAGCTCACCGGCTAGCGGGGGAGTCTACGAGCAGTACTTC. Protein product: CASSPASGGVYEQYF.

V is TRBV7-9 and J is TRBJ1-2; 8 nucleotides align to TRBD1. This CDR3 has 14 amino acids. Looked up from germline, CDR1 is SEHNR and CDR2 is FQNEAQ (reference sequence). V lost 4 bases to trimming and J lost 8 bases; unmatched junction nucleotides: 9. CDR3 bases: TGTGCCAGCAGCTCAACCCGACAGGGGCAGGGCTACACCTTC. Amino acid sequence: CASSSTRQGQGYTF.

This clone was found a few times. The CDR3 loop reads CASSFGGEPYNEQFF. In DNA, the CDR3 is TGTGCCAGCAGCTTCGGGGGTGAACCCTACAATGAGCAGTTCTTC. V and J are TRBV7-3 and TRBJ2-1; possibly TRBD2 for D (6 bases). The length of the CDR3 is 15 residues. The germline CDR1 and CDR2 sequences are SGHTA and FQGTGA. V lost 3 bases, J lost 2 bases, and 11 bases lay in between.

DNA of the CDR3: TGTGCCAGCAGCGGCCGTTGTGGGGGTAGCAATCAGCCCCAGCATTTT. It specifies CASSGRCGGSNQPQHF. The chain is built from TRBV21-1 and TRBJ1-5. TRBV21-1 corresponds to a pseudogene. The length of the CDR3 is 16 residues.

The CDR3 here is CASSLVVSADTQYF. The CDR3 DNA reads TGTGCCAGCAGCTTAGTCGTAAGCGCAGATACGCAGTATTTT. This chain joins TRBV7-2 and TRBJ2-3; D uncertain. From germline, CDR1 is SGHTA and CDR2 FQGNSA. This CDR3 comprises 14 residues. Trimming removed 1 base from V and 4 bases from J, with 9 bases in between.

This chain joins TRBV19 and TRBJ2-1; perhaps TRBD2 as D (6 bases). This CDR3 region has 16 residues. The V end was cut by 3 bases, the J end by 7 bases, with 19 bases between. Germline CDR1 and CDR2: LNHDA and SQIVND (reference sequence). In DNA form, the CDR3 reads TGTGCCAGTAGTATTGACGTTGGAGGGTCGGGAAATGAGCAGTTCTTC. Its translation: CASSIDVGGSGNEQFF.

This clone was seen once. The V gene is TRBV9, the J gene TRBJ2-7; 9 nucleotides agree with TRBD2. Germline V gene data show CDR1 as SGDLS and CDR2 as YYNGEE. The trim removed 0 bases at V and 0 bases at J, leaving 4 bases unmatched. The CDR3 length is 16 residues. The CDR3 region has the DNA TGTGCCAGCAGCGTAGGACCTAGCGGGGACTCCTACGAGCAGTACTTC. Translated, it gives CASSVGPSGDSYEQYF. Looking up the rest from reference TRBV9 and TRBJ2-7 gives the full variable domain: DSGVTQTPKHLITATGQRVTLRCSPRSGDLSVYWYQQSLDQGLQFLIQYYNGEERAKGNILERFSAQQFPDLHSELNLSSLELGDSALYFCASSVGPSGDSYEQYFGPGTRLTVT.

This clone appeared a few times. V and J are TRBV28 and TRBJ2-3; either TRBD1 or TRBD2 may fit D (5 bases each). Germline V gives CDR1 MDHEN, CDR2 SYDVKM. The germline V and J ends were trimmed by 0 bases and 2 bases, with 9 bases remaining between them. This CDR3 has 15 amino acids. In DNA form, the CDR3 reads TGTGCCAGCAGTTTATGGAGAGGGGTCACAGATACGCAGTATTTT. Translated: CASSLWRGVTDTQYF.

This sequence joins TRBV7-3 and TRBJ2-1; the D is unclear. The CDR3 covers 15 residues. Trimming pared 5 bases from V and 0 bases from J, leaving 11 bases between. Looked up from germline, CDR1 is SGHTA and CDR2 is FQGTGA. CDR3 protein: CASSPPGSSYNEQFF. The DNA of the CDR3 is TGTGCCAGCAGCCCCCCGGGTAGCTCCTACAATGAGCAGTTCTTC.

This chain joins TRBV7-3 and TRBJ2-1, with D tentatively TRBD1 or TRBD2 (5 bases each). The V gene's germline CDR1 is SGHTA and CDR2 FQGTGA. V was pared by 5 bases and J by 6 bases, with 14 bases between. The CDR3 runs to 14 residues. DNA for the CDR3: TGTGCCAGCAGCCCCGGGGAAAGGGGCAATGAGCAGTTCTTC. Protein sequence: CASSPGERGNEQFF.

The chain carries TRBV19 and TRBJ1-1; 9 positions match TRBD1. This CDR3 is built from 15 residues. Germline CDR1 is LNHDA and CDR2 is SQIVND (reference sequence). Trimming took 6 bases from V and 2 from J; bases not matched to a gene: 7. The CDR3 spells CASRPGQGFNTEAFF. The CDR3 DNA reads as TGTGCCAGTAGGCCGGGACAGGGCTTTAACACTGAAGCTTTCTTT.

This chain uses TRBV5-1 with TRBJ2-4, with TRBD2 matching 14 bases. The CDR3 spans 16 residues. Germline CDR1 is SGHRS and CDR2 is YFSETQ. The ends lost 6 bases at V and 8 bases at J; junction bases unmatched: 10. The CDR3 loop is CASTLGLAGAGDIQYF. CDR3 in DNA: TGCGCCAGCACCCTGGGACTAGCGGGGGCGGGGGACATTCAGTACTTC.

This chain connects TRBV7-2 to TRBJ2-5; TRBD2 aligns across 11 bases. V dropped 3 bases and J dropped 5; count of bases not matched to a gene: 8. Germline CDR1 is SGHTA and CDR2 is FQGNSA. The CDR3 covers 16 residues. CDR3 in amino acids: CASSFRSGGASETQYF. CDR3 in DNA: TGTGCCAGCAGCTTCCGTAGCGGGGGGGCGAGTGAGACCCAGTACTTC. The entire variable domain, with the rest obtained from reference TRBV7-2 and TRBJ2-5, is as follows: GAGVSQSPSNKVTEKGKDVELRCDPISGHTALYWYRQSLGQGLEFLIYFQGNSAPDKSGLPSDRFSAERTGGSVSTLTIQRTQQEDSAVYLCASSFRSGGASETQYFGPGTRLLVL.

With respect to this clone: A read error may account for a junction end that differs from germline. The chain is built from TRBV7-7 and TRBJ2-5; possible D gene TRBD2, 5 bases. The CDR3 length is 11 residues. Per the germline V gene, CDR1 is SSHAT and CDR2 is FNYEAQ (reference sequence). The CDR3 loop reads CASSRGETQYF. CDR3 bases: TGTGCTAGCAGTAGAGGGGAGACCCAGTACTTC.